Listed here are 22 T cell receptor beta chains from one sample, sequenced in a study of post-analysis software for immune sequencing data. The study, taken as a whole, reports: Five TRBV segments, including TRBV5-6, TRBV5-1 and TRBV20-1, were more frequent in patients than controls.

These TCRs' antigens remain unknown. The library was made from cDNA and included unique molecular identifiers. TCRdb called the PCR reads again in MiXCR, with one record for every CDR3 protein. The sample records fewer than 850,000 distinct CDR3 sequences, 30% being singletons. The sequenced sample consisted of blood. The receptors originated from a girl aged 5-17 years with multiple sclerosis.

The genes are TRBV7-2 and TRBJ2-1, with 7 bases matching TRBD2. V shed 5 bases and J 7 bases; nucleotides not matched to a gene: 11. The CDR3 is 15 amino acids. Germline CDR1 and CDR2: SGHTA and FQGNSA. The CDR3: CASSQIWPSGNEQFF. The CDR3 bases are TGTGCCAGCAGCCAAATATGGCCTAGCGGTAATGAGCAGTTCTTC.

The V call is TRBV27, the J call TRBJ2-3, with TRBD1 matching over 9 bases. CDR3 size: 16 residues. The junction had 11 bases not matched to a gene; V was cut back by 5 bases and J by 5 bases. Germline values: CDR1 MNHEY, CDR2 SMNVEV (reference sequence). The CDR3, as DNA: TGTGCCAGCAGTGAGCTCCGGGACAGGGCCCAAGATACGCAGTATTTT. Amino acids: CASSELRDRAQDTQYF.

This chain uses TRBV18 with TRBJ2-7, with D perhaps TRBD1 (5 bases). The germline CDR1 and CDR2 sequences are KGHSH and LQKENI. The length of the CDR3 is 15 residues. The V and J ends lost 1 base and 2 bases respectively, with 12 bases between them. DNA of the CDR3: TGTGCCAGCTCACCACGGCAGGGTAACGCCTACGAGCAGTACTTC. Amino acids: CASSPRQGNAYEQYF. Together with reference TRBV18 and TRBJ2-7, the CDR3 gives the full variable domain: NAGVMQNPRHLVRRRGQEARLRCSPMKGHSHVYWYRQLPEEGLKFMVYLQKENIIDESGMPKERFSAEFPKEGPSILRIQQVVRGDSAAYFCASSPRQGNAYEQYFGPGTRLTVT.

The CDR3 region is CASKLAGGGGQFF. For the CDR3, the DNA is TGTGCCAGCAAACTAGCGGGAGGGGGGGGGCAGTTCTTC. This chain connects TRBV6-2 or TRBV6-3 to TRBJ2-1, with 13 positions matching TRBD2. The CDR3 loop spans 13 amino acids. Trimming cost V 7 bases and J 12 bases; bases outside gene matches: 6. CDR1 and CDR2 from the germline V gene are MNHEY and SVGEGT.

The CDR3 loop reads CASRRGSTDTQYF. CDR3 coding DNA: TGTGCCAGCAGGAGGGGTTCCACAGATACGCAGTATTTT. This chain links TRBV6-5 with TRBJ2-3; D is possibly TRBD1 or TRBD2 (5 bases each). V gave up 6 bases and J gave up 2 bases, with 9 bases separating them. The germline V gene encodes CDR1 MNHEY and CDR2 SVGAGI. The CDR3 totals 13 residues.

About this clonotype: Germline is not matched at one junction end, which may reflect a read error. V and J are TRBV20-1 and TRBJ1-1; 7 bases agree with TRBD1. The CDR3 spans 15 residues. Per the germline V gene, CDR1 is DFQATT and CDR2 is SNEGSKA (reference sequence). The CDR3 DNA is TGCAGTGCGAGAGATTTAGGACAGGCCCGTCCTCAAGCTTTCTTT. Translation gives CSARDLGQARPQAFF.

There are a few counts of this clonotype. The chain carries TRBV9 and TRBJ2-5, with TRBD2 matching 13 bases. The V gene's germline CDR1 is SGDLS and CDR2 YYNGEE. Trimming took 4 bases from V and 2 from J; bases not matched to a gene: 8. This CDR3 comprises 17 residues. The CDR3 nucleotides read TGTGCCAGCAGCTTAGGACTAGCGGGAGTTGGGCAAGAGACCCAGTACTTC. Its protein product is CASSLGLAGVGQETQYF.

The chain uses TRBV11-2 and TRBJ2-1; D is unclear. This CDR3 spans 13 amino acids. The V end was cut by 0 bases, the J end by 8 bases, with 8 bases between. In germline, CDR1 is SGHAT, CDR2 FQNNGV. CDR3 in amino acids: CASSLESGYEQFF. The CDR3 DNA sequence: TGTGCCAGCAGCTTAGAGTCCGGCTATGAGCAGTTCTTC.

This rearrangement joins TRBV29-1 to TRBJ2-5; 9 bases align to TRBD2. This CDR3 spans 15 amino acids. The ends lost 1 base at V and 4 bases at J; junction bases unmatched: 7. The V gene's germline CDR1 is SQVTM and CDR2 ANQGSEA. Here the CDR3 reads CSVEVIAGVGETQYF. Written as DNA, the CDR3 is TGCAGCGTTGAAGTTATAGCGGGAGTTGGAGAGACCCAGTACTTC.

There are a few counts of this clonotype. The chain joins TRBV10-3 to TRBJ2-6, with D perhaps TRBD2 (5 bases). This CDR3 spans 17 amino acids. CDR1 is ENHRY and CDR2 is SYGVKD in the germline V gene. V was trimmed by 6 bases and J by 2 bases, leaving 17 bases between them. CDR3 nucleotides: TGTGCCATCAGATCCGGGGTGTCCGGGGCTGGGGCCAACGTCCTGACTTTC. The encoded protein is CAIRSGVSGAGANVLTF.

This chain joins TRBV7-2 and TRBJ2-1; 11 nucleotides agree with TRBD2. Germline V gene lookup returns CDR1 SGHTA and CDR2 FQGNSA. The CDR3 is 15 amino acids. The V segment lost 5 bases and the J segment 5 bases; nucleotides outside the gene matches: 5. CDR3 nucleotide sequence: TGTGCCAGCAGCCCTACTAGCGGGAGAAACAATGAGCAGTTCTTC. Its translation: CASSPTSGRNNEQFF.

This clonotype appeared a few times. This may be a read error: a much more frequent sequence differs by one nucleotide. The CDR3 coding sequence is TGCAGTGCTAGAGGAGTCCTAAGTGTAGGGGGCTCGGGGGGCTACACCTTC. Encoded protein: CSARGVLSVGGSGGYTF. The gene calls are TRBV20-1 and TRBJ1-2; TRBD1 matches at 7 bases. The germline V gene encodes CDR1 DFQATT and CDR2 SNEGSKA (reference sequence). The CDR3 totals 17 residues. J was trimmed by 8 bases and V by 1 base; bases with no gene match: 19.

The chain joins TRBV20-1 to TRBJ1-1; tentative D call: TRBD1 (6 bases). Trimming removed 4 bases at V and 4 bases at J, with 10 bases between. Germline values: CDR1 DFQATT, CDR2 SNEGSKA (reference sequence). The CDR3 covers 12 residues. CDR3 sequence: CSAKRGSTEAFF. The CDR3 nucleotides are TGCAGTGCTAAAAGGGGGTCCACTGAAGCTTTCTTT.

V is TRBV12-3 or TRBV12-4 and J is TRBJ2-7; D is unresolved. CDR3 length equals 12 residues. V shed 6 bases and J shed 3 bases, with 9 bases lying between them. In DNA, the CDR3 is TGTGCCAGCAGGGCCTCTAGCTACGAGCAGTACTTC. This encodes CASRASSYEQYF.

V and J are TRBV9 and TRBJ2-1; D perhaps matches TRBD2 (5 bases). The germline CDR1 and CDR2 sequences are SGDLS and YYNGEE. V was trimmed by 4 bases and J by 5 bases, leaving 13 bases between them. The CDR3 covers 14 residues. CDR3 in amino acids: CASSPRTVNNEQFF. The CDR3 coding sequence is TGTGCCAGCAGCCCTCGGACTGTGAACAATGAGCAGTTCTTC. The full variable domain, with the rest looked up from reference TRBV9 and TRBJ2-1, is DSGVTQTPKHLITATGQRVTLRCSPRSGDLSVYWYQQSLDQGLQFLIQYYNGEERAKGNILERFSAQQFPDLHSELNLSSLELGDSALYFCASSPRTVNNEQFFGPGTRLTVL.

This clonotype was observed a few times. The chain employs TRBV7-8 and TRBJ2-5, with a weak D call TRBD2 (7 bases). The CDR3 runs 14 residues. Germline assignment: CDR1 SGHVS and CDR2 FQNEAQ. Trimming cost V 3 bases and J 5 bases, with 13 bases left between them. In nucleotides, the CDR3 is TGTGCCAGCAGCTTGCACAGGGAGGGGGAGACCCAGTACTTC. Protein product: CASSLHREGETQYF. Looking up the rest from reference TRBV7-8 and TRBJ2-5 gives the full variable domain: GAGVSQSPRYKVAKRGQDVALRCDPISGHVSLFWYQQALGQGPEFLTYFQNEAQLDKSGLPSDRFFAERPEGSVSTLKIQRTQQEDSAVYLCASSLHREGETQYFGPGTRLLVL.

The chain carries TRBV5-5 and TRBJ2-2; D gene ambiguous. The V end was cut by 0 bases, the J end by 7 bases, with 13 bases between. Per the germline V gene, CDR1 is SGHKS and CDR2 is YYEKEE (reference sequence). The CDR3 sequence is 15 residues long. CDR3 sequence: CASSLVSQLVGELFF. DNA of the CDR3: TGTGCCAGCAGCTTGGTGTCCCAGCTTGTCGGGGAGCTGTTTTTT.

Of note for this clonotype: Germline is not matched at one junction end, which may reflect a read error. The V call is TRBV7-9, the J call TRBJ1-2, with a possible D match to TRBD1 (5 bases). This CDR3 comprises 13 residues. In germline, CDR1 is SEHNR, CDR2 FQNEAQ (reference sequence). CDR3 sequence (DNA): TGTGCTAGCAGCTTGGAGGGAAGGGACGGCTACACCTTC. The encoded protein is CASSLEGRDGYTF. The full variable domain, rest sourced from reference TRBV7-9 and TRBJ1-2, is DTGVSQNPRHKITKRGQNVTFRCDPISEHNRLYWYRQTLGQGPEFLTYFQNEAQLEKSRLLSDRFSAERPKGSFSTLEIQRTEQGDSAMYLCASSLEGRDGYTFGSGTRLTVV.

The chain uses TRBV27 and TRBJ2-3, with 7 bases identical to TRBD2. V lost 2 bases and J lost 1; bases outside the gene matches: 3. Germline lookup yields CDR1 MNHEY and CDR2 SMNVEV (reference sequence). The CDR3 runs to 15 residues. The CDR3 DNA follows: TGTGCCAGCAGTTTAGTTCGGGGGGGCACAGATACGCAGTATTTT. Translation: CASSLVRGGTDTQYF.

The CDR3 nucleotides read TGTGCCAGCAGTCCTCATGGAATGAGCTCCTACAATGAGCAGTACTTC. Translating gives CASSPHGMSSYNEQYF. This chain connects TRBV28 to TRBJ2-1; D gene ambiguous. The last part of the DNA fits TRBJ2-7 better; the J call may be wrong. This CDR3 is built from 16 residues. The germline V gene encodes CDR1 MDHEN and CDR2 SYDVKM.

The chain combines TRBV7-2 with TRBJ1-2; possible D gene TRBD1, 6 bases. CDR1 and CDR2 from the germline V gene are SGHTA and FQGNSA. The CDR3 covers 14 residues. Between the trimmed V and J ends, which lost 1 base and 4 bases, there was a span of 10 bases. The CDR3 protein is CASSLGGTSYGYTF. The DNA of the CDR3 is TGTGCCAGCAGCTTAGGAGGGACAAGCTATGGCTACACCTTC.

The chain couples TRBV4-3 to TRBJ2-3; no firm D call. V was cut by 0 bases and J by 2 bases, with 18 bases left in between. CDR3 size: 18 residues. The germline gives CDR1 LGHNA, CDR2 YSLEER. DNA for the CDR3: TGCGCCAGCAGCCAAGATCGGTCGCCCTCCTATTACACAGATACGCAGTATTTT. Translating gives CASSQDRSPSYYTDTQYF.